This T cell receptor beta chain was found in a study of a mutant IDH1 vaccine in newly diagnosed glioma. Across the whole study: Patients got radiotherapy, temozolomide, or both beforehand, and most got both.

The repertoire was sequenced with immunoSEQ multiplex PCR; TCRdb's copy has only in-frame clones and lacks some. The table lists approximately 100,000 clones, about nine tenths of them singletons, with approximately 0.8% in the top ten. Noted time point: week 47, end of study. All doses held 300 ug of mutant IDH1 20-mer peptide, with topical imiquimod. For this clone: Its antigen is undetermined.

CDR3 length: 13 amino acids. Trimming removed 6 bases from V and 1 base from J; junction bases left unmatched: 2. Germline loops: CDR1 ENHRY, CDR2 SYGVKD. This rearrangement joins TRBV10-3 to TRBJ2-5, with 7 bases fitting TRBD2. Specimen: PBMCs, collected from a glioma patient whose treatment included an IDH1 peptide vaccine. This clonotype originated in a woman between 50 and 59 years old with glioma. This chain's CDR3 is CAIRSGGQETQYF. In DNA form, the CDR3 reads TGTGCCATCAGATCGGGGGGCCAAGAGACCCAGTACTTC.